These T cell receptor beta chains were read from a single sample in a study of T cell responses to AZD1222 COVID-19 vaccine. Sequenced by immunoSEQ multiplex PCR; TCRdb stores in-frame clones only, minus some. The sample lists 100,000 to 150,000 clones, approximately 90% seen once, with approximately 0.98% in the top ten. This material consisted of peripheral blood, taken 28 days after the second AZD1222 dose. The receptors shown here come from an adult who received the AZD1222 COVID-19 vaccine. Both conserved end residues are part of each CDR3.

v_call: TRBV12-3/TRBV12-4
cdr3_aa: CASSPGQHTEAFF

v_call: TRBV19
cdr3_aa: CASTSVARGYTF

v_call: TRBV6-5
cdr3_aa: CAGSSHRTEAFF

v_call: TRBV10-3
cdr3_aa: CAISEAQPSTDTQYF

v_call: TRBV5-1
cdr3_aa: CASSFTGKAGGYTYEQYF

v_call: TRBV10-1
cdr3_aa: CASSESTQGIPYEQYF

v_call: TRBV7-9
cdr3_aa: CASRGVTEAFF

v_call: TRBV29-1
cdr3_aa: CSVVGVQTNEKLFF

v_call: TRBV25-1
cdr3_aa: CASSGTGYEQFF

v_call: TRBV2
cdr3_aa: CASSVSSQQTQYF

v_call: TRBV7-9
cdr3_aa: CASSSHPTGIRSPLHF

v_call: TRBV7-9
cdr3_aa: CASSFTSSFPYEQYF

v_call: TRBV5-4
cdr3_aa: CASRGTANTEAFF

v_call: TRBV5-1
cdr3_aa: CASSLNGGESGTGNTF

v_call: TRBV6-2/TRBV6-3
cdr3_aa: CASSPSGEEVNTEAFF

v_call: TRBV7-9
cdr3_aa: CASSLDSSYNSPLHF

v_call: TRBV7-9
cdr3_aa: CASSPGWGEQYEQYF

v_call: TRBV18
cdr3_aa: CASSPYYGQQETQYF

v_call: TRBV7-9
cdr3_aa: CASSLVTGTTYEQYF

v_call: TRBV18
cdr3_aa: CASSLETGSVNGNTIYF

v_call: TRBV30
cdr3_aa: CAWSTGLAGGTDTQYF

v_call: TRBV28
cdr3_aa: CASSSTGRKAFF

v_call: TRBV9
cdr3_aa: CASSVGQVDLNYGYTF

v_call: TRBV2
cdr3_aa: CASSQQVGAGLPQQQFF

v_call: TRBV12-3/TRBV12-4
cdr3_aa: CASSLGGEAFF

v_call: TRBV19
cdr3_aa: CASSTGRSNSPLHF

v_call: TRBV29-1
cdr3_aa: CSVDSGVGSYNEQFF

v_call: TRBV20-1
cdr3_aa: CSARPQTQYF

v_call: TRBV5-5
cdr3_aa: CASSDGTGWGVPTDTQYF

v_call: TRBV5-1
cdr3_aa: CASSEGQSGEKLFF

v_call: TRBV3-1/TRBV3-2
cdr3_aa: CASSQEFGTGMNTEAFF

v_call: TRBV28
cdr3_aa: CASSFSGGFRYGYTF

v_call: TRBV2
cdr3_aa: CASSVRSPLHF

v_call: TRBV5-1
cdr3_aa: CASSHGTPQETQYF

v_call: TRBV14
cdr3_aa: CASSRWTSSDTQYF

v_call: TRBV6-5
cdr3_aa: CASRGTGLLTPQHF

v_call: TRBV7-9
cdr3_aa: CASSWGQTEQYF

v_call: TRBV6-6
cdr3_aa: CASSYPRGAETQYF

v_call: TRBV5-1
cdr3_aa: CASSFSTMNTEAFF

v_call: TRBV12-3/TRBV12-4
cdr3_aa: CASSRDTGELFF

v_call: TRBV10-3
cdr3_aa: CAISVQAMNTEAFF

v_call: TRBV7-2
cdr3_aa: CASSLGWVSTDTQYF

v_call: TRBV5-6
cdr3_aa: CASSLWTTGNTGELFF

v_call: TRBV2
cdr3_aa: CASRPQGVGTDTQYF

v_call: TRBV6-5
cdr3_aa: CASRQKGRAGEAFF

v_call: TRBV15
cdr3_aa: CATSGQDRPRNYGYTF

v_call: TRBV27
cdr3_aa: CASSSLGAVSYEQYF

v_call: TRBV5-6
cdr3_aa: CASSLDLTNYGYTF

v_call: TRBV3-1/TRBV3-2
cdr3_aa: CASSPRDRAGYEQYF

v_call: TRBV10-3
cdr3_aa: CANGGQGGNEQFF

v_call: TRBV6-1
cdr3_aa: CASRETGIVTKNIQYF

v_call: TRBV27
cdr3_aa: CASRPTGSDGYTF

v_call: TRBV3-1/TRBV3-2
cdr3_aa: CASSQDPYAGGYEQYF

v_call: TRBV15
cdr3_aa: CATSRVDGSTEAFF

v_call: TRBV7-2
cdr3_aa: CASSLSRDAYYGYTF

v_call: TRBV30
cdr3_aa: CAWSVPQGFGYTF

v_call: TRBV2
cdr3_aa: CASSRREEIDHEQYF

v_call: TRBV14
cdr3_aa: CASSQDGGNYGYTF

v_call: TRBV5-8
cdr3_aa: CASSRTGDGGSTDTQYF